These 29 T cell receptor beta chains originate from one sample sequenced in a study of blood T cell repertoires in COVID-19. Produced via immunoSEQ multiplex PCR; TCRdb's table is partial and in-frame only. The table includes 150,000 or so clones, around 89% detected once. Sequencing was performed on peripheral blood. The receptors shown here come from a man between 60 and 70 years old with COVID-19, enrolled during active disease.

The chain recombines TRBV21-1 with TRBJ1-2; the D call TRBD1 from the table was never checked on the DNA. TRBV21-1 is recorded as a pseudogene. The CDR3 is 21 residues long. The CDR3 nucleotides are TGTGCCAGCAGCAACTACAGGAGCTGGACAGGGGGCCAAACCCCAGACTATGGCTACACCTTC. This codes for CASSNYRSWTGGQTPDYGYTF.

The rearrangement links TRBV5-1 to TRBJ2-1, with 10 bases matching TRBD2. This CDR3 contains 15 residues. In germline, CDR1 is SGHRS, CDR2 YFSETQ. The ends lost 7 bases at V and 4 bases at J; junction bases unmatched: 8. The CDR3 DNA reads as TGCGCCAGCGGGAATAGCGGGGGGACGTACAATGAGCAGTTCTTC. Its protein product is CASGNSGGTYNEQFF.

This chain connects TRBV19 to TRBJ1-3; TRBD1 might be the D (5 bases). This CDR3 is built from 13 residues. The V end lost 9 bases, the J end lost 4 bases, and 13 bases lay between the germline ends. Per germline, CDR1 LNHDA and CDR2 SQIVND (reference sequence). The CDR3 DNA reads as TGTGCCAGAGGCGACAGCGAGGGAAACACCATATATTTT. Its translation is CARGDSEGNTIYF.

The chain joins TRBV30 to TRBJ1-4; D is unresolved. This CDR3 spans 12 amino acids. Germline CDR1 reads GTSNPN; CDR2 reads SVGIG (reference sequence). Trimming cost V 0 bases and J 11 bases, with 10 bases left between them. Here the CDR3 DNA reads TGTGCCTGGAGTGTACCCGCTGCGAAACTGTTTTTT. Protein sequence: CAWSVPAAKLFF.

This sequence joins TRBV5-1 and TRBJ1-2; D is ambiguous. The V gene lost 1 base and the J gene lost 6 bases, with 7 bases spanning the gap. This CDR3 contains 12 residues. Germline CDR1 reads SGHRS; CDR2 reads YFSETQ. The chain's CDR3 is CASSLSGDGYTF. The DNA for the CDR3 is TGCGCCAGCAGCTTGTCGGGAGATGGCTACACCTTC.

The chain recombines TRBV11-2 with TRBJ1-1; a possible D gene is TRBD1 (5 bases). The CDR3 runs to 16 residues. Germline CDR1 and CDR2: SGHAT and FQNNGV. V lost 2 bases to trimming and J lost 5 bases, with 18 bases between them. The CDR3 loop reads CASSLSRRREGTEAFF. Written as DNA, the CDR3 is TGTGCCAGCAGCTTATCCCGTCGCAGGGAGGGAACTGAAGCTTTCTTT.

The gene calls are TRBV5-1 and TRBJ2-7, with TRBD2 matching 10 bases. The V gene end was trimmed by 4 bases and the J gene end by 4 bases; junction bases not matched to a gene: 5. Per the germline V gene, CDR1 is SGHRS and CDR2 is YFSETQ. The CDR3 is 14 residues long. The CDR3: CASSNRTSGYEQYF. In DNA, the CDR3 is TGCGCCAGCAGCAACCGGACTAGCGGATACGAGCAGTACTTC. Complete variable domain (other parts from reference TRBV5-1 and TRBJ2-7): KAGVTQTPRYLIKTRGQQVTLSCSPISGHRSVSWYQQTPGQGLQFLFEYFSETQRNKGNFPGRFSGRQFSNSRSEMNVSTLELGDSALYLCASSNRTSGYEQYFGPGTRLTVT.

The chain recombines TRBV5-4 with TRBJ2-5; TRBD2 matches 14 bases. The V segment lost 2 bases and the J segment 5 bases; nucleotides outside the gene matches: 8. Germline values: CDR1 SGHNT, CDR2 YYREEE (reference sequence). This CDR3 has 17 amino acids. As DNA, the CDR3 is TGTGCCAGCAGCTTCCGACTAGCGGGGGGGCCCCACGAGACCCAGTACTTC. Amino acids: CASSFRLAGGPHETQYF.

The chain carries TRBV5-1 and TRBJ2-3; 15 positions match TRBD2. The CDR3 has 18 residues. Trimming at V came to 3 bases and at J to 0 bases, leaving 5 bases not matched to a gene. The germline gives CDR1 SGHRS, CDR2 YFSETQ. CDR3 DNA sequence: TGCGCCAGCAGCTCGGGACTAGCGGGGGGCCTGAGCACAGATACGCAGTATTTT. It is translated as CASSSGLAGGLSTDTQYF.

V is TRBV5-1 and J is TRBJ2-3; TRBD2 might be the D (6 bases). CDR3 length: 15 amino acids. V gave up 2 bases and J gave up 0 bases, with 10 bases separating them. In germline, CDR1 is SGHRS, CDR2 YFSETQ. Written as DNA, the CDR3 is TGCGCCAGCAGCTTTGGGGGGTATAGCACAGATACGCAGTATTTT. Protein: CASSFGGYSTDTQYF.

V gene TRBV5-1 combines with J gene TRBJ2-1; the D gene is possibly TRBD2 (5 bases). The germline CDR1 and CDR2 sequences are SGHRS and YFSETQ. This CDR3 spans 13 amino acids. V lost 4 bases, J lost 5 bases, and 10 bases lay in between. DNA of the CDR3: TGCGCCAGCAGCCCGGCGGGTAACAATGAGCAGTTCTTC. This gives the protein CASSPAGNNEQFF.

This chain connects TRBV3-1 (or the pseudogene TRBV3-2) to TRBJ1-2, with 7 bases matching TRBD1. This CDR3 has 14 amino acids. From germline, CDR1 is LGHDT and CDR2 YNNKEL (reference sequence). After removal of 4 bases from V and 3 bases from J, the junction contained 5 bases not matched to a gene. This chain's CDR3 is CASSLRGADYGYTF. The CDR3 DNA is TGTGCCAGCAGCCTCAGGGGGGCGGACTATGGCTACACCTTC.

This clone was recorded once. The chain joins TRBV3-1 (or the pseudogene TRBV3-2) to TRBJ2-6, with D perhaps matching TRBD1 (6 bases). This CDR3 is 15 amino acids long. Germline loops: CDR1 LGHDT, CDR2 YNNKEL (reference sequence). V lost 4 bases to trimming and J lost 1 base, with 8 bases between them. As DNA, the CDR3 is TGTGCCAGCAGCCGAAGGGGGTCTGGGGCCAACGTCCTGACTTTC. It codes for CASSRRGSGANVLTF.

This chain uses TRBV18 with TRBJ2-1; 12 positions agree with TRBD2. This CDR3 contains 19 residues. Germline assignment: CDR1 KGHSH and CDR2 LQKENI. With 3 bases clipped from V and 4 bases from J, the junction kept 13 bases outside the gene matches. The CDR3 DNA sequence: TGTGCCAGCTCACCCTCGGGACTAGCGGGCGGTGCCGTTTACAATGAGCAGTTCTTC. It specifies CASSPSGLAGGAVYNEQFF.

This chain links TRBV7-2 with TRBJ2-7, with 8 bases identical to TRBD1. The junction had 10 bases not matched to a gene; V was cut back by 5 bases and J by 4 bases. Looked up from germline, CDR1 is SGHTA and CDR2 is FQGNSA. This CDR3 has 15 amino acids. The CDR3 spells CASSTQRTGTYEQYF. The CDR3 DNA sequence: TGTGCCAGCAGCACCCAGCGGACAGGGACGTACGAGCAGTACTTC.

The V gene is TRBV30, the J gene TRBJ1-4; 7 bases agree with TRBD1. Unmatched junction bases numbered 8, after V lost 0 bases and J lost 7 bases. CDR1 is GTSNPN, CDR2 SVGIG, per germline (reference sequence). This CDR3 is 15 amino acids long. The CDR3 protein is CAWSVRRQGGEKLFF. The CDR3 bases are TGTGCCTGGAGTGTACGTCGGCAGGGGGGTGAAAAACTGTTTTTT.

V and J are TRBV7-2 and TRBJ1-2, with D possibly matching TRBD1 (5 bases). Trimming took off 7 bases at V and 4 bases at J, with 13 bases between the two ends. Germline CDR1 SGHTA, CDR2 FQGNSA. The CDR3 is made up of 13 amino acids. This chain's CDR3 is CASNPGTPYGYTF. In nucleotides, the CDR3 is TGTGCCAGCAACCCCGGGACTCCCTATGGCTACACCTTC. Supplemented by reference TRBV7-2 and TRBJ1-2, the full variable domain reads GAGVSQSPSNKVTEKGKDVELRCDPISGHTALYWYRQSLGQGLEFLIYFQGNSAPDKSGLPSDRFSAERTGGSVSTLTIQRTQQEDSAVYLCASNPGTPYGYTFGSGTRLTVV.

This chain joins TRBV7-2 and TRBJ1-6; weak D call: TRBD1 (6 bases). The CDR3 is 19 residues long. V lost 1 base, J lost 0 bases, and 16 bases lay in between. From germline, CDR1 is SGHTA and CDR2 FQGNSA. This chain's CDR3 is CASSLGAGDLSSYNSPLHF. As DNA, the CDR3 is TGTGCCAGCAGCTTAGGGGCAGGGGATCTAAGCTCCTATAATTCACCCCTCCACTTT.

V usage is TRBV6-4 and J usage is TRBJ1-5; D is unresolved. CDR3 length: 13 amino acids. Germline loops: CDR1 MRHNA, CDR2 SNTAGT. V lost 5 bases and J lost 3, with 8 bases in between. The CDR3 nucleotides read TGTGCCAGCAGTTCGACATACAATCAGCCCCAGCATTTT. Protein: CASSSTYNQPQHF.

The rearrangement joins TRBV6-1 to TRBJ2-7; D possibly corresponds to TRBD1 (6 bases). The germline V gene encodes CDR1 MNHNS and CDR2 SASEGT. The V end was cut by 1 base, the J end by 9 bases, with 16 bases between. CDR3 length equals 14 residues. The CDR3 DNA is TGTGCCAGCAGTGAAGTACACAGGGAAGGGGTGCAGTACTTC. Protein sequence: CASSEVHREGVQYF.

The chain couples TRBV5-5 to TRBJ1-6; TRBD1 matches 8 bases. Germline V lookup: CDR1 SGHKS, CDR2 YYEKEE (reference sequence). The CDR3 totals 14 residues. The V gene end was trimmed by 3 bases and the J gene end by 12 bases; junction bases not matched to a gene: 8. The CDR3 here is CASSSGQDYRPLHF. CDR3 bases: TGTGCCAGCAGCTCGGGACAGGATTATCGACCCCTCCACTTT.

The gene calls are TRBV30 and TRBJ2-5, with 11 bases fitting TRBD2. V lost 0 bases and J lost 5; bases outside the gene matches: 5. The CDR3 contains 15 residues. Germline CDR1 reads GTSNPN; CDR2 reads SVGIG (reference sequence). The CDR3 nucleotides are TGTGCCTGGAGTGTACTAGCGGGGGTATGGGAGACCCAGTACTTC. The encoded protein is CAWSVLAGVWETQYF. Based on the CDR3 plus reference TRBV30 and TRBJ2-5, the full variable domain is SQTIHQWPATLVQPVGSPLSLECTVEGTSNPNLYWYRQAAGRGLQLLFYSVGIGQISSEVPQNLSASRPQDRQFILSSKKLLLSDSGFYLCAWSVLAGVWETQYFGPGTRLLVL.

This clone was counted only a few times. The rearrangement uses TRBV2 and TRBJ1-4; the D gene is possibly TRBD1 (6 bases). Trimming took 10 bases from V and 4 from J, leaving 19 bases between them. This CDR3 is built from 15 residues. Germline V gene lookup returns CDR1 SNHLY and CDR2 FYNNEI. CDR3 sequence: CATHRNRAGNEKLFF. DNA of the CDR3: TGTGCCACCCATCGTAACAGGGCCGGTAATGAAAAACTGTTTTTT.

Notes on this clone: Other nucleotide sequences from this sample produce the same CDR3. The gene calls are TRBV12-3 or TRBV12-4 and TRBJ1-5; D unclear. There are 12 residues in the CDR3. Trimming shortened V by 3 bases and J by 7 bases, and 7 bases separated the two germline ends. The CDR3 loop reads CASSFGGQPQHF. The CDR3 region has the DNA TGTGCCAGCAGTTTCGGAGGGCAGCCCCAGCATTTT.

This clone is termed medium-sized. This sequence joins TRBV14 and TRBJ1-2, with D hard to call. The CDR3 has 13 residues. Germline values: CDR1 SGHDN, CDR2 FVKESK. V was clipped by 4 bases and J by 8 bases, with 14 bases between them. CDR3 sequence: CASSLLESQGYTF. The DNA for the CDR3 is TGTGCCAGCAGCCTCCTCGAGAGCCAAGGCTACACCTTC. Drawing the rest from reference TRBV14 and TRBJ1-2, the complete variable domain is EAGVTQFPSHSVIEKGQTVTLRCDPISGHDNLYWYRRVMGKEIKFLLHFVKESKQDESGMPNNRFLAERTGGTYSTLKVQPAELEDSGVYFCASSLLESQGYTFGSGTRLTVV.

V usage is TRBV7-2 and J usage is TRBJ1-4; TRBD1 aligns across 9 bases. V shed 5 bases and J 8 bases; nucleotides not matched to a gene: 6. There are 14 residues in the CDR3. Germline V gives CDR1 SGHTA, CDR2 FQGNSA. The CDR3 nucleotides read TGTGCCAGCAGCCCGGACAGGGGAGACGAAAAACTGTTTTTT. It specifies CASSPDRGDEKLFF.

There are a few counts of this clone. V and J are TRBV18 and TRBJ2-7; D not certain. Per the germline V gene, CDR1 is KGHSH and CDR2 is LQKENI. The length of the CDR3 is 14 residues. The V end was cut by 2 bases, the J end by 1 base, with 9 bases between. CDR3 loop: CASSPFAGSYEQYF. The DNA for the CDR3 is TGTGCCAGCTCACCATTCGCAGGTTCCTACGAGCAGTACTTC.

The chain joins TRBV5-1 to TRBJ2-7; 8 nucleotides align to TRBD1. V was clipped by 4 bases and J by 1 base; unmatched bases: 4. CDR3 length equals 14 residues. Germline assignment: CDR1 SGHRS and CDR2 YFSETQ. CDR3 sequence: CASSTRQGSYEQYF. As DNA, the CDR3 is TGCGCCAGCAGCACCAGACAGGGGTCCTACGAGCAGTACTTC.

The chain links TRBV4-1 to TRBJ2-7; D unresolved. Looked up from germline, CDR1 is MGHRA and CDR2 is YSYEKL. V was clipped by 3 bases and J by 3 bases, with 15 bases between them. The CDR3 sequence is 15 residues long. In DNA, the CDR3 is TGCGCCAGCAGCCAGATCAGAACTGCGGACTACGAGCAGTACTTC. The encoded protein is CASSQIRTADYEQYF.